Below, 6 T cell receptor beta chains from the same sample are listed, as sequenced in a study of T cells in Graves' hyperthyroidism and ophthalmopathy. The TCR beta CDR3 regions underwent amplification using RNA transcripts as the source. First-round RT-PCR of the TCR CDR3 relied on the HTBI primer set. TCRdb processed the multiplex PCR reads anew with MiXCR; each CDR3 protein has one entry. The table lists over 500,000 distinct CDR3 sequences, 15% to 20% of them singletons. The sample comprised blood. These receptors all stem from a woman aged 25 to 45 with Graves' ophthalmopathy.

This chain links TRBV20-1 with TRBJ2-7; a possible D gene is TRBD1 (6 bases). The CDR3 runs to 13 residues. Germline CDR1 reads DFQATT; CDR2 reads SNEGSKA (reference sequence). The V and J ends lost 6 bases and 4 bases respectively, with 16 bases between them. The CDR3 sequence is CSAPGHDRYEQYF. Here the CDR3 DNA reads TGCAGTGCACCGGGACACGATCGTTACGAGCAGTACTTC.

The chain joins TRBV4-2 to TRBJ2-1; D remains unclear. The CDR3 length is 16 residues. V dropped 4 bases and J dropped 0 bases, with 13 bases sitting between them. CDR1 LGHNA and CDR2 YNFKEQ come from the germline V gene. CDR3 bases: TGTGCCAGCAGCCCCCCCCTTAGGAGCTCCTACAATGAGCAGTTCTTC. It translates to CASSPPLRSSYNEQFF.

Ten or more counts support this clonotype. The chain joins TRBV4-2 to TRBJ2-3, with D perhaps matching TRBD1 (7 bases). The CDR3 is made up of 17 amino acids. Trimming left V 0 bases short and J 0 bases short, with 13 bases between. CDR1 is LGHNA and CDR2 is YNFKEQ in the germline V gene. CDR3 sequence reads: CASSQDPTGTSTDTQYF. The CDR3 DNA follows: TGTGCCAGCAGCCAAGATCCGACAGGGACTAGCACAGATACGCAGTATTTT.

This clonotype has a count of ten or more. V and J are TRBV28 and TRBJ2-7, with 7 bases aligning to TRBD2. J lost 4 bases, V lost 11 bases, and 5 bases had no gene match. This CDR3 comprises 11 residues. Looked up from germline, CDR1 is MDHEN and CDR2 is SYDVKM. The CDR3 DNA is TGTGCCTCGGGGCGGGGGTACGAGCAGTACTTC. Amino acids: CASGRGYEQYF.

This chain connects TRBV28 to TRBJ2-2; 15 nucleotides align to TRBD2. V lost 1 base and J lost 8; bases outside the gene matches: 5. This CDR3 is 17 amino acids long. In germline, CDR1 is MDHEN, CDR2 SYDVKM. CDR3 coding DNA: TGTGCCAGCAGTTTATCCCGGACTAGCGGGAGGGTTGGGGAGCTGTTTTTT. It codes for CASSLSRTSGRVGELFF.

This clonotype appeared many times. The chain has TRBV20-1 and TRBJ2-3; 16 bases are shared with TRBD2. The CDR3 has 16 residues. The germline gives CDR1 DFQATT, CDR2 SNEGSKA (reference sequence). J was trimmed by 5 bases and V by 6 bases; bases with no gene match: 8. CDR3 DNA: TGCAGTGCCACCGGGACTAGCGGGAGGGCCCAAGATACGCAGTATTTT. Protein: CSATGTSGRAQDTQYF.